Given below is one T cell receptor (beta chain) in context. Its cognate antigen has yet to be identified. No base quality information exists; no much larger clone differs at one position. In the ophthalmopathy patients, disease was moderately to severely active, with a Clinical Activity Score of 3 or more, a NOSPECS grade of 4 or more, and a duration of less than 3 months. Exclusion was applied to patients with uncontrolled infections, other autoimmune diseases, pregnancy or lactation. Diagnoses were established on the basis of clinical symptoms, serum thyroxine and TRAb, thyroid ultrasound, and orbital computed tomography. PBMCs were isolated from approximately 10 ml of fresh peripheral blood by Ficoll-Paque density gradient centrifugation. Total RNA was extracted using Trizol reagent, and RNA quality was assessed on an Agilent 2100 Bioanalyzer. This record belongs to a study of T cells in Graves' hyperthyroidism and ophthalmopathy (dated by TCRdb to the late 2010s). The study in broad terms: Peripheral blood samples were taken at initial diagnosis, before any treatment was given. TCR Vbeta CDR3 sequencing of 135 peripheral blood samples (under 45 ophthalmopathy, some 75 hyperthyroidism and approximately 17 progressor patients) is reported in the paper. Thyroid tissue and blood T-cell repertoires from about six Graves' hyperthyroidism patients were also compared in the study. The 95 to 100 discovery patients were randomly divided into training and test sets at a 7:3 ratio. Following sampling, methimazole starting at 30 mg daily was given to hyperthyroidism patients, and high-dose intravenous methylprednisolone was given to ophthalmopathy patients. TCR V-J signatures able to tell the groups apart were searched for in a discovery cohort of 90 to 100 patients, of whom over 40 had Graves' ophthalmopathy and 55 to 60 had stable Graves' hyperthyroidism. Prospective prediction of ophthalmopathy was tested in an independent validation cohort of approximately 18 hyperthyroidism patients and 15 to 17 patients who later progressed to ophthalmopathy.

The TCR beta CDR3 regions were amplified from RNA transcripts. A first-round RT-PCR of the TCR CDR3 used the HTBI primer set with the Qiagen OneStep RT-PCR kit. Libraries were constructed in a second round of multiplex PCR, after which size selection and purification were performed. Sequencing of the libraries was done on an Illumina HiSeq2000 using paired-end 100 bp reads. The paper's processing steps were these. SOAPnuke was used to process the raw data, throwing out any read that contained adapters or uncalled bases, had a mean Phred below 15, or lacked an exact constant-primer or identifier match. High-quality paired reads were merged with COPE v1.2.5, and unique nucleotide sequences were defined as clonotypes. MiTCR v1.1 was used to align clonotypes to the IMGT TRBV, TRBD and TRBJ reference segments. Only V-J combinations with frequency above 0.0001, covering approximately 99% of repertoires, were analysed. The TCS score was defined as the ratio of F50 (clonal expansion) to E x V (chaos), calculated using BLOSUM62-based TCRdist between CDR3 peptides within each V-J. Welch's t-statistics and random forest reduced roughly 500 V-J features to under 15, which were used in a naive Bayes classifier (R e1071). TCRdb cleaned the public reads at Q25 with fastp, built clones with MiXCR and kept in-frame beta chains. Rows merge per CDR3 protein into single entries with the most common DNA and genes. These V and J calls are TCRdb output, not the study's own analysis. The sample yields around 370,000 distinct CDR3 sequences; less than 20% were counted once. In total, the top ten clones hold around two fifths of the sample.

Overall results and qualifications from the work: A 13 V-J signature model separated ophthalmopathy from stable hyperthyroidism, with over 85% sensitivity and about 81% specificity in cross-validation and 80%/75% in testing. Sample size was not statistically predetermined, and blinding of investigators to group allocation was not performed. Most expanded thyroid clonotypes (frequency above 0.001) were also found in blood, which suggests that blood repertoires may mirror thyroid immune responses. During validation, the model predicted progression to ophthalmopathy a median of about 6.3 months ahead of onset, with roughly 65% sensitivity and around 72% specificity.

V and J lose 2 bases and 0 bases, and a span of 15 bases separates them. The germline V gene yields SGDLS for CDR1 and YYNGEE for CDR2. Including the terminal cysteine and phenylalanine, the CDR3 comprises 17 residues. The retained sequence is limited to the CDR3, 51 bases, with the frame set at the first base. The V and J segments used are TRBV9 and TRBJ1-3; the D gene identity is not certain. This sequence originates from a man younger than 35 with Graves' ophthalmopathy. What was sequenced was blood. The base sequence is TGTGCCAGCAGCGTTAGCCCGGTGGAAAACTCTGGAAACACCATATATTTT. This gives the protein CASSVSPVENSGNTIYF.